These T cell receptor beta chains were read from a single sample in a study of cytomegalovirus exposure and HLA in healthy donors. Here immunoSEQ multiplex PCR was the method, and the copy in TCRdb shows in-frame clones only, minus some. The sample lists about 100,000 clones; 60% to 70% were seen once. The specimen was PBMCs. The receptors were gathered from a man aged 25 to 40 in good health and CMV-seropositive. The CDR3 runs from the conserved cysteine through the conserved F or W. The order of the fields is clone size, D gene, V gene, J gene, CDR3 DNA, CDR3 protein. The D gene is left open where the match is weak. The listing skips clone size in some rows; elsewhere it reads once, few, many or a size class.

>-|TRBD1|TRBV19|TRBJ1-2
TGTGCCAGTAGTATAGATGGAGGACAGGGATACTATGGCTACACCTTC
CASSIDGGQGYYGYTF
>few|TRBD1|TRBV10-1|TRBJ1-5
TGCGCCAGCAGTGACAGGGGGCGCAATCAGCCCCAGCATTTT
CASSDRGRNQPQHF
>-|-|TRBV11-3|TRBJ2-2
TGTGCCAGCAGCCTCCTAAGGGGGAACGGGGAGCTGTTTTTT
CASSLLRGNGELFF
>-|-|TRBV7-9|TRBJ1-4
TGTGCCAGCAAACCCCCCCCACAGATCGCAACTAATGAAAAACTGTTTTTT
CASKPPPQIATNEKLFF
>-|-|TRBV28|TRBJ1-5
TGTGCCAGCAGTTTGCAGGGAGGAAGCAATCAGCCCCAGCATTTT
CASSLQGGSNQPQHF
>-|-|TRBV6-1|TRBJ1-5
TGTGCCAGCAGTCAAAGACAGGTAACTAATCAGCCCCAGCATTTT
CASSQRQVTNQPQHF
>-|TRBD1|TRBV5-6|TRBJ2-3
TGTGCCAGCAGCTCCCGGGACAGTATTACAGATACGCAGTATTTT
CASSSRDSITDTQYF
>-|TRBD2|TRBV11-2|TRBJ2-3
TGTGCCAGCAGGGGGACTAGCGGGGGGCCAAGAGGAGATACGCAGTATTTT
CASRGTSGGPRGDTQYF
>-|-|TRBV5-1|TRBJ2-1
TGCGCCAGCAGCTTGGTGTCGCGGGGTGGCAATGAGCAGTTCTTC
CASSLVSRGGNEQFF
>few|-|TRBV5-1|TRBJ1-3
TGCGCCAGCAGCTTGGGACACTCTGGAAACACCATATATTTT
CASSLGHSGNTIYF
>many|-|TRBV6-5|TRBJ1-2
TGTGCCAGCAGTTCGGGAGGGGATGGCTACACCTTC
CASSSGGDGYTF
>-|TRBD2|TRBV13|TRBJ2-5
TGTGCCAGCAGCTCCCGACTAGCGGGGGGGTACGAGACCCAGTACTTC
CASSSRLAGGYETQYF
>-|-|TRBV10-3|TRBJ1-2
TGTGCCATCAGTGAGGGCAGAAGTTCCTATGGCTACACCTTC
CAISEGRSSYGYTF
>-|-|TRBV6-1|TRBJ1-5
TGTGCCAGCAGTGAAATATCAGGGAGCAATCAGCCCCAGCATTTT
CASSEISGSNQPQHF
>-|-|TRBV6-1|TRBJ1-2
TGTGCCAGCAGTGAGCGGGTGGGTTACTATGGCTACACCTTC
CASSERVGYYGYTF
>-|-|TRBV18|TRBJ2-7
TGTGCCAGCTCAATCCACAGTGGCCACGAGCAGTACTTC
CASSIHSGHEQYF
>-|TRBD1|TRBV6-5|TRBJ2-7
TGTGCCAGCAGTTACCGGCCAGGGGGCGCTTACGAGCAGTACTTC
CASSYRPGGAYEQYF
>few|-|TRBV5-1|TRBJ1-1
TGCGCCAGCAGCCCAGTAAATCCGAACACTGAAGCTTTCTTT
CASSPVNPNTEAFF
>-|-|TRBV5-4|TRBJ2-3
TGTGCCAGCAGCCTTTCGGGAGATAGCACAGATACGCAGTATTTT
CASSLSGDSTDTQYF
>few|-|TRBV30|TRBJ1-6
TGTGCCTGGAGTGCAGGGGTATTTTCCTATAATTCACCCCTCCACTTT
CAWSAGVFSYNSPLHF
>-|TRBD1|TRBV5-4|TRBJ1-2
TGTGCCAGCAGCTCCCTGGCAGGGGGCTTTTATGGCTACACCTTC
CASSSLAGGFYGYTF
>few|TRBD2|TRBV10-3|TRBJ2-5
TGTGCCATCAGTGACATAGCGGGGGGTAGGGAGACCCAGTACTTC
CAISDIAGGRETQYF
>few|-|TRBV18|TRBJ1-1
TGTGCCAGCTCATCGGAGATGAACACTGAAGCTTTCTTT
CASSSEMNTEAFF
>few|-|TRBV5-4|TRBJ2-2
TGTGCCAGCAGCTGGGCCGGGACAATGAACACCGGGGAGCTGTTTTTT
CASSWAGTMNTGELFF
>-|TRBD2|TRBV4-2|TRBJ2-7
TGTGCCAGCAGCCAGGGACTAGCGGGGGGTGAGCAGTACTTC
CASSQGLAGGEQYF
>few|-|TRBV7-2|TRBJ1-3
TGTGCCAGCAGCTTAAGAGCTGGAAACACCATATATTTT
CASSLRAGNTIYF
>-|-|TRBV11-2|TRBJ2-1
TGTGCCAGCACCTTCCCGAGGGGGGGCAGTGAGCAGTTCTTC
CASTFPRGGSEQFF
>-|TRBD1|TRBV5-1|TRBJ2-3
TGCGCCACCAGGGGACAGGACACAGATACGCAGTATTTT
CATRGQDTDTQYF
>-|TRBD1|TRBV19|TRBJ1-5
TGTGCCAGTAGTATATCATATTACAGGGGGCAGAAGCAGCCCCAGCATTTT
CASSISYYRGQKQPQHF
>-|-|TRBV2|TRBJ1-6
TGTGCCAGCAGTGTTGACGCAGGGGTCAATTCACCCCTCCACTTT
CASSVDAGVNSPLHF
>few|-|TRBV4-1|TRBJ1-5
TGCGCCAGCAGCCAAGATAAAGGAGGGGGCAATCAGCCCCAGCATTTT
CASSQDKGGGNQPQHF
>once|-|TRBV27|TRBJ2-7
TGTGCCAGCAGTCGGGGGTACGAGCAGTACTTC
CASSRGYEQYF
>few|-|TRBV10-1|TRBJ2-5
TGCGCCAGACAGGTGGGTCAAGAGACCCAGTACTTC
CARQVGQETQYF
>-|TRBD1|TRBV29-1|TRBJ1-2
TGCAGCGTTTGGGACAGGGGTTCATTCAGCCCCTATGGCTACACCTTC
CSVWDRGSFSPYGYTF
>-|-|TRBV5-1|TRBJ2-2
TGCGCCAGCAGCTCGCAGGGTTCCGGGGAGCTGTTTTTT
CASSSQGSGELFF
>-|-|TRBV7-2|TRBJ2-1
TGTGCCAGCATCCCTCCCTTTCGACAGCTCAATGAGCAGTTCTTC
CASIPPFRQLNEQFF
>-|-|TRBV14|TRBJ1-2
TGTGCCAGCCGGGGGGCCTATGGCTACACCTTC
CASRGAYGYTF
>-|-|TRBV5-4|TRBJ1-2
TGTGCCAGCAGCTTCTCGACAGAAAAGATCTTC
CASSFSTEKIF
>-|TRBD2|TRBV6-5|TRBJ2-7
TGTGCCAGCAGTTACTTGGGACTAGCGGGAGAGCAGTACTTC
CASSYLGLAGEQYF
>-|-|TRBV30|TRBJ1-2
TGTGCCTGGATACGGGGTTCTGGCTACACCTTC
CAWIRGSGYTF
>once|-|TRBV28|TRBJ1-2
TGTGCCAGCAGTTTGGGGACTGTGGCCTATGGCTACACCTTC
CASSLGTVAYGYTF
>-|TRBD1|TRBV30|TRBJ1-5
TGTGCCTGGAGTGAAGGGACAGATCAGCCCCAGCATTTT
CAWSEGTDQPQHF
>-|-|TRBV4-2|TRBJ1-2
TGTGCCAGCAGCCCAGAGGAGGGGTTTGGAGGCTACACCTTC
CASSPEEGFGGYTF
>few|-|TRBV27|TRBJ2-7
TGTGCCAGCAGTTTTGGGCCCGGGGGGCCCACCTACGAGCAGTACTTC
CASSFGPGGPTYEQYF
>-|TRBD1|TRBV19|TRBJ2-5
TGTGCCAGTAGTACCTGGACAGGAGAAGAGACCCAGTACTTC
CASSTWTGEETQYF
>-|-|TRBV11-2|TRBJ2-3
TGTGCCAGCAGTAATAATATAGCAGATACGCAGTATTTT
CASSNNIADTQYF
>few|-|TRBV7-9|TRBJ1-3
TGTGCCAGCAGCTTAATCCAGACGGGAAGCTCTGGAAACACCATATATTTT
CASSLIQTGSSGNTIYF
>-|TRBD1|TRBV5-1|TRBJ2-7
TGCGCCAGCTGGGACCGGGACAGGTTATACGAGCAGTACTTC
CASWDRDRLYEQYF
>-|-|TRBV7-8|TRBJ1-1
TGTGCCAGCAGCTCAGGGGTTGAAGCTTTCTTT
CASSSGVEAFF
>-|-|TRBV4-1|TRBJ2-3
TGCGCCAGCAGCCAACGGGGGTTTAGCACAGATACGCAGTATTTT
CASSQRGFSTDTQYF
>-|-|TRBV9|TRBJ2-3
TGTGCCAGCAGTCGAGACGCGGGCCTAACAGATACGCAGTATTTT
CASSRDAGLTDTQYF
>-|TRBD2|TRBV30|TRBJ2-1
TGTGCCCATAGCGGGGGCTTTTACAATGAGCAGTTCTTC
CAHSGGFYNEQFF
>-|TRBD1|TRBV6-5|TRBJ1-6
TGTGCCAGCAGGACAGGGGGTGGATCACCCCTCCACTTT
CASRTGGGSPLHF
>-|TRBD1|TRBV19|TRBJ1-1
TGTGCCAGTAGTGTACAGGGGGGGAACACTGAGGCTTTCTTT
CASSVQGGNTEAFF
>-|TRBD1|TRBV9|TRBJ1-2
TGTGCCAGCAGCCCCTGGACAGGAAGAGGAAGGGCCTATGGCTACACCTTC
CASSPWTGRGRAYGYTF